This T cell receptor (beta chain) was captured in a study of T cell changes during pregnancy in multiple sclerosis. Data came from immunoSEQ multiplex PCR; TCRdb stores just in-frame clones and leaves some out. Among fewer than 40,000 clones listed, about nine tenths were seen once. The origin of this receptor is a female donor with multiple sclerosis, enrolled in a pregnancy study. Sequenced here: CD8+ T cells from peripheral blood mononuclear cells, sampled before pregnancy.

The CDR3 nucleotides read TGCGCCAGCAGCCAAACAGGGGACTATGGCTACACCTTC. This translates into CASSQTGDYGYTF. The chain uses TRBV4-1 and TRBJ1-2; TRBD1 agrees at 7 bases. CDR3 length: 13 residues. Germline V lookup: CDR1 MGHRA, CDR2 YSYEKL. The junction had 0 bases not matched to a gene; V was cut back by 2 bases and J by 3 bases.